The 3 T cell receptor beta chains below come from one sample, sequenced in a study of PD-1 blockade in classical Hodgkin lymphoma. TCRdb's table, derived via immunoSEQ multiplex PCR, lists solely in-frame clones and lacks some. The sample yields approximately 25,000 clones, about 72% seen once. Time point reported: cycle 4 day 1 (C4D1), after 5 to 7 weeks of nivolumab. All the patients suffered relapse after autologous stem cell transplantation, and brentuximab vedotin exposure differed. The sample here was peripheral blood mononuclear cells (PBMCs), taken before the fourth cycle of nivolumab. The receptors were sampled from a human donor with classical Hodgkin lymphoma.

The chain is built from TRBV2 and TRBJ2-2; D ambiguous. Germline V lookup: CDR1 SNHLY, CDR2 FYNNEI. The V end was cut by 5 bases, the J end by 0 bases, with 7 bases between. The CDR3 extends over 14 amino acids. The CDR3 DNA is TGTGCCAGCAGTTTATTAGCGAACACCGGGGAGCTGTTTTTT. Protein sequence: CASSLLANTGELFF.

This rearrangement joins TRBV28 to TRBJ2-5; D possibly corresponds to TRBD2 (6 bases). The V gene's germline CDR1 is MDHEN and CDR2 SYDVKM. The CDR3 sequence is 14 residues long. The V and J ends lost 1 base and 4 bases respectively, with 10 bases between them. CDR3 DNA sequence: TGTGCCAGCAGTTTATTTGCGGGGAGAGAGACCCAGTACTTC. Protein product: CASSLFAGRETQYF.

This chain links TRBV4-3 with TRBJ1-1; TRBD1 might be the D (5 bases). CDR1 is LGHNA and CDR2 is YSLEER in the germline V gene. The CDR3 loop spans 15 amino acids. V lost 0 bases and J lost 4, with 12 bases in between. CDR3 sequence: CASSQESRGGTEAFF. CDR3 sequence (DNA): TGCGCCAGCAGCCAAGAGTCAAGGGGTGGCACTGAAGCTTTCTTT.